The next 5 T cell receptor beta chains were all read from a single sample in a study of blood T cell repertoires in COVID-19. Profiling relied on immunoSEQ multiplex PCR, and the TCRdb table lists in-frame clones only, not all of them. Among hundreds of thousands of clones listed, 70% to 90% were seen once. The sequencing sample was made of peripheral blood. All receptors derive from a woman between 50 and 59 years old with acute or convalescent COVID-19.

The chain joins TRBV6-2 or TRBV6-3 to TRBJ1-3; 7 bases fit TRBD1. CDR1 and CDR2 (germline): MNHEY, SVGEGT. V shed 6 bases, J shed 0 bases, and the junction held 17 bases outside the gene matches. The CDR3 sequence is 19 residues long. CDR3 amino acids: CASSPVDRANSNSGNTIYF. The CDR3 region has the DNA TGTGCCAGCAGCCCAGTCGACAGGGCTAATTCGAACTCTGGAAACACCATATATTTT.

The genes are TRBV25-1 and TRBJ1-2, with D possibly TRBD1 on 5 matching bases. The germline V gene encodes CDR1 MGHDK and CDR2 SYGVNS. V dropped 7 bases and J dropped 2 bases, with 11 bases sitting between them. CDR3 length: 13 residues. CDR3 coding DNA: TGTGCCAGCATAGGGCGGGGGAACTATGGCTACACCTTC. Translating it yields CASIGRGNYGYTF.

The chain's CDR3 is CASSPRPREQFF. The CDR3 bases are TGTGCCAGTAGTCCCCGTCCGCGCGAGCAGTTCTTC. The rearrangement joins TRBV19 to TRBJ2-1, with D unresolved. The length of the CDR3 is 12 residues. The V and J ends lost 5 bases and 10 bases respectively, with 12 bases between them. From germline, CDR1 is LNHDA and CDR2 SQIVND (reference sequence). Full variable domain (missing parts from reference TRBV19 and TRBJ2-1): DGGITQSPKYLFRKEGQNVTLSCEQNLNHDAMYWYRQDPGQGLRLIYYSQIVNDFQKGDIAEGYSVSREKKESFPLTVTSAQKNPTAFYLCASSPRPREQFFGPGTRLTVL.

CDR3 bases: TGTGCCAGCAGCTTGACAGGTCTTGACACTGAAGCTTTCTTT. Translated, it gives CASSLTGLDTEAFF. The J gene is TRBJ1-1, the V gene TRBV7-9; D perhaps matches TRBD1 (6 bases). V lost 3 bases to trimming and J lost 3 bases, with 11 bases between them. Germline CDR1 is SEHNR and CDR2 is FQNEAQ (reference sequence). This CDR3 is 14 amino acids long. Together with reference TRBV7-9 and TRBJ1-1, the CDR3 gives the full variable domain: DTGVSQNPRHKITKRGQNVTFRCDPISEHNRLYWYRQTLGQGPEFLTYFQNEAQLEKSRLLSDRFSAERPKGSFSTLEIQRTEQGDSAMYLCASSLTGLDTEAFFGQGTRLTVV.

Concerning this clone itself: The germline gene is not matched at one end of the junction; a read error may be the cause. CDR3 region: CASSTRDSRNTIYF. DNA for the CDR3: TGTGCCAGCAGTACCCGGGACTCTAGAAACACCATATATTTT. V usage is TRBV6-5 and J usage is TRBJ1-3; a weak D match, TRBD1 (5 bases). The CDR3 consists of 14 residues. Per germline, CDR1 MNHEY and CDR2 SVGAGI.